The clone carrying this TCR beta chain was seen a few times. The sample contains more than one DNA sequence encoding this CDR3. This sample is drawn from a study of shared clonotypes between healthy human individuals. Repertoires were generated with immunoSEQ multiplex PCR, while TCRdb's copy carries only in-frame clones and drops some. The sample includes millions of clones, around 90% of them seen just once. The clonotype originates from a man younger than 30 in good health. Specimen: naive CD4+ T cells sorted from blood. The sample's subset: CD45RA+ positively selected.

The CDR3 nucleotides are TGTGCCAGCAGCTTAGGAGGATATAATTCACCCCTCCACTTT. Protein sequence: CASSLGGYNSPLHF. The rearrangement joins TRBV5-4 to TRBJ1-6; the D is unclear. Between the trimmed V and J ends, which lost 2 bases and 4 bases, there was a span of 7 bases. This CDR3 is 14 amino acids long. Germline loops: CDR1 SGHNT, CDR2 YYREEE (reference sequence).